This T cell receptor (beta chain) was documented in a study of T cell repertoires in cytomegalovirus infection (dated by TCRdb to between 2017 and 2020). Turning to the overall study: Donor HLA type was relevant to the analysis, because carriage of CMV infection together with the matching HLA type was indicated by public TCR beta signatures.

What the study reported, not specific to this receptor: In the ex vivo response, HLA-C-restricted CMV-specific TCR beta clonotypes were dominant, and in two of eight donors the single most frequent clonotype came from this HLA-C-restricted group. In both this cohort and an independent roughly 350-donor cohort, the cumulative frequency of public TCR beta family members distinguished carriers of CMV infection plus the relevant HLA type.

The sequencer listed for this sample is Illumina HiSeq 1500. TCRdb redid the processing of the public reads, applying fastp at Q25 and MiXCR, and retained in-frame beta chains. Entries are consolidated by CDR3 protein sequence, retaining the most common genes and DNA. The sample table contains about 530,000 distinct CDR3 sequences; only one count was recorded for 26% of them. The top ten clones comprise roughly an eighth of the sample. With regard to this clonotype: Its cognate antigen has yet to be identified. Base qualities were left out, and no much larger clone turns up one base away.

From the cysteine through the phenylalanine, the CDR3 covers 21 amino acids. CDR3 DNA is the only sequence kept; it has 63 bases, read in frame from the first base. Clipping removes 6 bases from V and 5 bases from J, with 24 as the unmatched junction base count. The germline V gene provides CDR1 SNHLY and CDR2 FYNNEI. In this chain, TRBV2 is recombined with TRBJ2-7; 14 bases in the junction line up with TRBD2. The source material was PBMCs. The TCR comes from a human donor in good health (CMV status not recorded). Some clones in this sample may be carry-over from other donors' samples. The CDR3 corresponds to CASSDSPGGFGLAGGVHEQYF. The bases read TGTGCCAGCAGCGACAGCCCAGGGGGCTTCGGACTAGCGGGAGGTGTCCACGAGCAGTACTTC.